One sample yielded the 25 T cell receptor beta chains listed below, sequenced in a study of response to subunit inactivated influenza vaccine. Each CDR3 protein gets one entry after TCRdb re-called the RT-PCR reads with MiXCR. The sample contains hundreds of thousands of distinct CDR3 sequences, around 13% of which appear only once. This specimen consisted of PBMCs from blood, obtained about 40 days after vaccination. Source of these receptors: a man aged 50 to 59 who received an inactivated influenza vaccine.

The rearrangement joins TRBV7-4 to TRBJ2-7; possible D gene TRBD1, 5 bases. Germline CDR1 is SGHVT and CDR2 is SQSDAQ. This CDR3 has 24 amino acids. V lost 0 bases, J lost 3 bases, and 39 bases lay in between. The CDR3: CASSLAVDSSARHHWGKGFYEQYF. Here the CDR3 DNA reads TGTGCCAGCAGCTTAGCCGTCGACAGTTCTGCGCGTCATCATTGGGGAAAGGGGTTCTACGAGCAGTACTTC.

This clonotype was seen a few times. The chain couples TRBV3-1 to TRBJ2-1; D unclear. Looked up from germline, CDR1 is LGHDT and CDR2 is YNNKEL (reference sequence). This CDR3 contains 13 residues. Trimming took 1 base from V and 4 from J, leaving 5 bases between them. Here the CDR3 reads CASSQALYNEQFF. The CDR3 DNA reads TGTGCCAGCAGCCAAGCGCTTTACAATGAGCAGTTCTTC.

This clonotype was seen a handful of times. The chain is built from TRBV9 and TRBJ2-3, with D perhaps matching TRBD1 or TRBD2 (5 bases each). Trimming removed 5 bases at V and 3 bases at J, with 16 bases between. CDR1 SGDLS and CDR2 YYNGEE come from the germline V gene. CDR3 length: 15 residues. The CDR3 spells CASRFGASMTDTQYF. CDR3 in DNA: TGTGCCAGCAGGTTCGGGGCTTCTATGACAGATACGCAGTATTTT.

In its sample, this clonotype was seen a few times. The chain couples TRBV7-2 to TRBJ2-2, with unresolved D. There are 13 residues in the CDR3. Looked up from germline, CDR1 is SGHTA and CDR2 is FQGNSA. Deletions cut 4 bases from V and 5 bases from J, with 8 bases between. CDR3 bases: TGTGCCAGCAGCTCCCTAAGTACCGGGGAGCTGTTTTTT. Translation: CASSSLSTGELFF.

The table lists this clonotype with a few counts. This chain links TRBV6-5 with TRBJ2-3, with D unclear. Trimming cost V 0 bases and J 4 bases, with 8 bases left between them. Germline V lookup: CDR1 MNHEY, CDR2 SVGAGI. The CDR3 contains 14 residues. The CDR3 DNA sequence: TGTGCCAGCAGTTACTCGACCTTGGCAGATACGCAGTATTTT. This encodes CASSYSTLADTQYF.

The chain carries TRBV2 and TRBJ1-1, with 10 bases lining up with TRBD1. The CDR3 consists of 12 residues. Losses at the gene ends were 11 bases for V and 5 bases for J; bases not matched to a gene: 5. Per the germline V gene, CDR1 is SNHLY and CDR2 is FYNNEI. CDR3 protein: CAGKDRGTEAFF. CDR3 in DNA: TGTGCCGGCAAGGACAGGGGGACTGAAGCTTTCTTT.

The gene calls are TRBV5-6 and TRBJ2-7; D uncertain. Germline V CDR1 and CDR2: SGHDT, YYEEEE. This CDR3 has 15 amino acids. Trimming removed 7 bases from V and 5 bases from J, with 22 bases in between. CDR3 sequence (DNA): TGTGCCAGCCGATCCCTGGGCGGATCCATAGACGAGCAGTACTTC. Encoded protein: CASRSLGGSIDEQYF. Variable domain in full (rest from reference TRBV5-6 and TRBJ2-7): DAGVTQSPTHLIKTRGQQVTLRCSPKSGHDTVSWYQQALGQGPQFIFQYYEEEERQRGNFPDRFSGHQFPNYSSELNVNALLLGDSALYLCASRSLGGSIDEQYFGPGTRLTVT.

The chain uses TRBV20-1 and TRBJ2-7, with TRBD1 matching 7 bases. V lost 2 bases to trimming and J lost 3 bases; unmatched junction nucleotides: 10. CDR3 size: 15 residues. Germline CDR1 DFQATT, CDR2 SNEGSKA (reference sequence). CDR3 sequence: CSARRLQGEIYEQYF. The CDR3 region has the DNA TGCAGTGCTAGAAGGCTTCAGGGGGAGATCTACGAGCAGTACTTC.

V and J are TRBV10-3 and TRBJ2-3; no definite D call. In germline, CDR1 is ENHRY, CDR2 SYGVKD. This CDR3 has 15 residues. Between the trimmed V and J ends, which lost 4 bases and 1 base, there was a span of 12 bases. CDR3 nucleotides: TGTGCCATCAGTGGTGCCCGGGCGGGCACAGATACGCAGTATTTT. Translated, it gives CAISGARAGTDTQYF.

The sample holds many counts of this clonotype. This sequence joins TRBV7-9 and TRBJ2-5; D unclear. V was pared by 5 bases and J by 2 bases, with 12 bases between. From germline, CDR1 is SEHNR and CDR2 FQNEAQ (reference sequence). CDR3 length equals 14 residues. CDR3 sequence (DNA): TGTGCCAGCAGCCCAGGCGCATCACAAGAGACCCAGTACTTC. Residues: CASSPGASQETQYF.

This clonotype was seen a handful of times. The chain has TRBV10-3 and TRBJ1-2, with TRBD1 matching 10 bases. V was pared by 5 bases and J by 3 bases, with 24 bases of the junction left unmatched. Germline CDR1 ENHRY, CDR2 SYGVKD. The length of the CDR3 is 21 residues. The CDR3 is CAISFSRDRGPLELFDYGYTF. CDR3 coding DNA: TGTGCCATCAGTTTTAGTCGGGACAGGGGCCCTCTCGAACTCTTCGACTATGGCTACACCTTC.

This clonotype was counted only a few times. This chain links TRBV20-1 with TRBJ2-1; 8 bases match TRBD2. CDR1 and CDR2 (germline): DFQATT, SNEGSKA (reference sequence). Trimming removed 5 bases from V and 2 bases from J; junction bases left unmatched: 8. The CDR3 is made up of 15 amino acids. CDR3 sequence reads: CSASPGLGTYNEQFF. As DNA, the CDR3 is TGCAGTGCTTCCCCGGGACTAGGCACCTACAATGAGCAGTTCTTC.

The chain recombines TRBV20-1 with TRBJ2-3; a possible D gene is TRBD2 (6 bases). The CDR3 is made up of 15 amino acids. V was shortened by 1 base and J by 8 bases, with 19 bases between the two germline ends. Germline loops: CDR1 DFQATT, CDR2 SNEGSKA (reference sequence). In DNA form, the CDR3 reads TGCAGTGCTAGAGGACTGGGCGGGACCAGGGCTACGCAGTATTTT. It yields the protein CSARGLGGTRATQYF.

The table lists this clonotype with a few counts. This sequence joins TRBV10-3 and TRBJ2-3, with a tentative D call TRBD2 (6 bases). Trimming stripped 4 bases from V and 2 bases from J, with 28 bases between. This CDR3 spans 20 amino acids. Per the germline V gene, CDR1 is ENHRY and CDR2 is SYGVKD. CDR3 bases: TGTGCCATCAGTGGGGGGGAGAACAGCCTCCCGGGACTGCCCACAGATACGCAGTATTTT. It specifies CAISGGENSLPGLPTDTQYF.

This clonotype was counted between two and nine times. This rearrangement joins TRBV28 to TRBJ2-7, with 8 nucleotides matching TRBD1. After removal of 6 bases from V and 3 bases from J, the junction contained 10 bases not matched to a gene. Germline assignment: CDR1 MDHEN and CDR2 SYDVKM. This CDR3 region has 15 residues. This CDR3 reads CASRRDRGRSYEQYF. The CDR3 DNA sequence: TGTGCCAGCAGGCGCGACAGGGGACGGAGCTACGAGCAGTACTTC.

This clonotype has more than one count but fewer than ten. The genes are TRBV7-6 and TRBJ2-7; 7 bases are a match to TRBD1. The CDR3 runs to 14 residues. Germline V gene data show CDR1 as SGHVS and CDR2 as FNYEAQ. V shed 2 bases, J shed 5 bases, and the junction held 6 bases outside the gene matches. This CDR3 is CASSLRGLNDEQYF. Here the CDR3 DNA reads TGTGCCAGCAGCTTAAGGGGGCTAAACGACGAGCAGTACTTC.

At least ten counts were recorded for this clonotype. The chain is built from TRBV10-3 and TRBJ2-1; TRBD2 matches at 10 bases. The CDR3 sequence is 15 residues long. V was clipped by 7 bases and J by 5 bases; unmatched bases: 8. From germline, CDR1 is ENHRY and CDR2 SYGVKD. The chain's CDR3 is CAIKATSGPHNEQFF. CDR3 nucleotide sequence: TGTGCCATCAAAGCGACTAGCGGGCCCCACAATGAGCAGTTCTTC.

This clonotype occurred a few times. J is TRBJ2-4 and V is TRBV29-1; 10 bases map to TRBD2. V shed 1 base and J 0 bases; nucleotides not matched to a gene: 6. The length of the CDR3 is 17 residues. Germline V gene data show CDR1 as SQVTM and CDR2 as ANQGSEA. The CDR3 region is CSVEGTSGKLAKNIQYF. The CDR3 DNA follows: TGCAGCGTTGAAGGGACTAGCGGAAAGCTAGCCAAAAACATTCAGTACTTC.

This chain's CDR3 is CSVDQVGELFF. CDR3 sequence (DNA): TGCAGCGTTGACCAAGTCGGGGAGCTGTTTTTT. The gene calls are TRBV29-1 and TRBJ2-2; D remains ambiguous. With 3 bases removed from V and 7 bases from J, the gap between germline ends came to 6 bases. The CDR3 length is 11 residues. Germline assignment: CDR1 SQVTM and CDR2 ANQGSEA.

The chain recombines TRBV5-6 with TRBJ2-1; D is unclear. The germline gives CDR1 SGHDT, CDR2 YYEEEE. V was trimmed by 1 base and J by 6 bases, leaving 11 bases between them. The CDR3 contains 14 residues. CDR3 sequence (DNA): TGTGCCAGCAGCTTGCCACACCTGGGCAATGAGCAGTTCTTC. It specifies CASSLPHLGNEQFF.

This clonotype was counted many times. The chain joins TRBV12-3 or TRBV12-4 to TRBJ1-6; 9 bases line up with TRBD1. The CDR3 length is 14 residues. V dropped 3 bases and J dropped 9; count of bases not matched to a gene: 3. The CDR3 DNA reads as TGTGCCAGCAGTTTCGGGACAGGGCGTTCACCCCTCCACTTT. Amino acids: CASSFGTGRSPLHF.

V is TRBV11-2 and J is TRBJ2-7; D may be TRBD2 (5 bases). The CDR3 has 18 residues. Germline V CDR1 and CDR2: SGHAT, FQNNGV. V was cut by 3 bases and J by 2 bases, with 23 bases left in between. The CDR3 DNA sequence: TGTGCCAGCAGCTTCCGCGGACCCAGCGGAAGACTAACCTACGAGCAGTACTTC. It encodes CASSFRGPSGRLTYEQYF.

This clonotype occurred a few times. V gene TRBV5-1 combines with J gene TRBJ2-7; 11 bases line up with TRBD2. The V gene end was trimmed by 4 bases and the J gene end by 0 bases; junction bases not matched to a gene: 12. In germline, CDR1 is SGHRS, CDR2 YFSETQ. This CDR3 spans 18 amino acids. In DNA form, the CDR3 reads TGCGCCAGCAGCCGAGTAACAATAGCGGGGGGGAGCTCCTACGAGCAGTACTTC. This codes for CASSRVTIAGGSSYEQYF.

This clonotype turned up a few times. The chain joins TRBV7-2 to TRBJ2-1; 11 bases line up with TRBD2. The CDR3 extends over 15 amino acids. Germline assignment: CDR1 SGHTA and CDR2 FQGNSA. The V segment lost 3 bases and the J segment 9 bases; nucleotides outside the gene matches: 7. CDR3 sequence reads: CASSLGLAERGEQFF. CDR3 in DNA: TGTGCCAGCAGCTTGGGACTAGCGGAGCGGGGTGAGCAGTTCTTC. Based on the CDR3 plus reference TRBV7-2 and TRBJ2-1, the full variable domain is GAGVSQSPSNKVTEKGKDVELRCDPISGHTALYWYRQSLGQGLEFLIYFQGNSAPDKSGLPSDRFSAERTGGSVSTLTIQRTQQEDSAVYLCASSLGLAERGEQFFGPGTRLTVL.

In its sample, this clonotype was seen many times. The V call is TRBV6-5, the J call TRBJ1-1, with TRBD1 matching 9 bases. J lost 1 base, V lost 0 bases, and 9 bases had no gene match. This CDR3 has 18 amino acids. The germline CDR1 and CDR2 sequences are MNHEY and SVGAGI. The CDR3 DNA is TGTGCCAGCAGTTACTCGAGTTGGTGGACAGGGGAGAACACTGAAGCTTTCTTT. It yields the protein CASSYSSWWTGENTEAFF.